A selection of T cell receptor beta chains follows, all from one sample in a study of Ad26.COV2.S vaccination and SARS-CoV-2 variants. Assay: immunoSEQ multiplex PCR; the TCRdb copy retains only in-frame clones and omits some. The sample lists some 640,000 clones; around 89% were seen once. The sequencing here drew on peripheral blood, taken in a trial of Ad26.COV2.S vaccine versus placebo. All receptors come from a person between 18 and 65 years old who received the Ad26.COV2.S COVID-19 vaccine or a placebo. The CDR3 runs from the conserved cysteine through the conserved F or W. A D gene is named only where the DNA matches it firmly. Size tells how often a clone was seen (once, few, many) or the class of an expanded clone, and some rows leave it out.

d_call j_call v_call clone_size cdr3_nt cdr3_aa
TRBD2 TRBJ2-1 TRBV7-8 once TGTGCCAGCAGCTTAGGGACTAGCGGGAACAATGAGCAGTTCTTC CASSLGTSGNNEQFF
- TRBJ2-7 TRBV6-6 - TGTGCCAGCAGTTACGACGGTCCCTACGAGCAGTACTTC CASSYDGPYEQYF
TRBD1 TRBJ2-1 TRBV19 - TGTGCCAGTAGTATTCGACAGGGATCCTACAATGAGCAGTTCTTC CASSIRQGSYNEQFF
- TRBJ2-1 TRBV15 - TGTGCCACCAGCAGAGAGGGTTTGGGGGAGAAGCAGTTCTTC CATSREGLGEKQFF
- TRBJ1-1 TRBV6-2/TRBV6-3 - TGTGCCAGCAGTTACTCCGCGATCACTGAAGCTTTCTTT CASSYSAITEAFF
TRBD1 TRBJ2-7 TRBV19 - TGTGCCAGTAGTAGAGAGGGGGCGGTCGACGAGCAGTACTTC CASSREGAVDEQYF
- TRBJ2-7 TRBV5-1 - TGCGCCAGCAGAATCGGGGCAGGGTACGAGCAGTACTTC CASRIGAGYEQYF
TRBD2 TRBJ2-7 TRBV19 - TGTGCCAGTAGACCGACTAGCGGCACCTACGAGCAGTACTTC CASRPTSGTYEQYF
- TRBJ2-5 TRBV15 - TGTGCCACCAGCAGAGGGCAGATTAGGGAGACCCAGTACTTC CATSRGQIRETQYF
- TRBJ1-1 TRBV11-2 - TGTGCCAGCAGCTCGCAGGGGAACACTGAAGCTTTCTTT CASSSQGNTEAFF
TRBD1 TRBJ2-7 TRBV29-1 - TGCAGTGCCTCGACAGGGGTCCCCTACGAGCAGTACTTC CSASTGVPYEQYF
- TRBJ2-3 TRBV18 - TGTGCCAGCTCATTAGGACCTGGCACAGATACGCAGTATTTT CASSLGPGTDTQYF
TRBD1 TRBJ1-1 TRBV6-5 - TGTGCCGAAAACGACAGGGAGGCTAAGAACACTGAAGCTTTCTTT CAENDREAKNTEAFF
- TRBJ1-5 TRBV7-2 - TGTGCCAGCAGCTTAGGGGGCCCCGCCGGGCAGCCCCAGCATTTT CASSLGGPAGQPQHF
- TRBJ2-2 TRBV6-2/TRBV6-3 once TGTGCCAGCAGTTACGGGGGCGGGGAGCTGTTTTTT CASSYGGGELFF
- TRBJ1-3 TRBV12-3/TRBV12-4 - TGTGCCAGCAGTTTAAATGGGGGGTTCTGGTATTTT CASSLNGGFWYF
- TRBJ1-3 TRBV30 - TGTGCCTGGAGTGTCTCCGAGGGGGGGCGATATTTT CAWSVSEGGRYF
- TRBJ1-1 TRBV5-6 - TGTGCCAGCAGCTTGGGAGGCGGGACTGAAGCTTTCTTT CASSLGGGTEAFF
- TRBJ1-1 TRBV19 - TGTGCCAGTAACGGACAGCCGAACACTGAAGCTTTCTTT CASNGQPNTEAFF
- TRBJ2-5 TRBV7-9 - TGTGCCAGCAGCTTTCTGGACAGAGAGGAGACCCAGTACTTC CASSFLDREETQYF
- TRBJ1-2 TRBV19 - TGTGCCAGTAAGGAGACGGCGGGCTTTAGGAATGGCTACACCTTC CASKETAGFRNGYTF
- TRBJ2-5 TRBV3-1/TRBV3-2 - TGTGCCAGCAGCCAAGTAGGAGGGACACAAGAGACCCAGTACTTC CASSQVGGTQETQYF
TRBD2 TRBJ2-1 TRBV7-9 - TGTGCCAGCAGCTTAGCCATAGGACTAGCGTACAATGAGCAGTTCTTC CASSLAIGLAYNEQFF
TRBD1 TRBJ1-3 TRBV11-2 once TGTGCCAGCAAACCGACAGGGGGCTTTGGAAACACCATATATTTT CASKPTGGFGNTIYF
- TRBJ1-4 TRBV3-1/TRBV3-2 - TGTGCCAGCAGCCAAGTAGCTGATGAAAAACTGTTTTTT CASSQVADEKLFF
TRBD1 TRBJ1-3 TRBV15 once TGTGCCACCAGCAGAGCCTCAGGGGGGTCTGGAAACACCATATATTTT CATSRASGGSGNTIYF
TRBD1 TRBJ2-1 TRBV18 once TGTGCCAGCTCCCTCCGGGACAGGGGTGGCAATGAGCAGTTCTTC CASSLRDRGGNEQFF
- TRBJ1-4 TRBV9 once TGTGCCAGCAGCGCCCCAGGGGACCGGGAAAAACTGTTTTTT CASSAPGDREKLFF
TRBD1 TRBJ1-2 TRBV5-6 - TGTGCCAGCAGCGTCGACAGGGGGGCTAACTATGGCTACACCTTC CASSVDRGANYGYTF
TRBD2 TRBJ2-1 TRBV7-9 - TGTGCCAGCAGCTTCAATAGCGGGAGGGCCAGGAATGAGCAGTTCTTC CASSFNSGRARNEQFF
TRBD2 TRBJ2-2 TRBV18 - TGTGCCAGCTCACCCGGACTAGCGGGACGAGGCGGGGAGCTGTTTTTT CASSPGLAGRGGELFF
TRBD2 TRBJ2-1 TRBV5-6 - TGTGCCAGCAGCTTCGGACTAGTCTCCTACAATGAGCAGTTCTTC CASSFGLVSYNEQFF
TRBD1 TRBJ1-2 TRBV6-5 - TGTGCCAGCAGTTGGGACAGGGATGGCTACACCTTC CASSWDRDGYTF
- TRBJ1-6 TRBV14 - TGTGCCAGCAGGCTCCGTAATTCACCCCTCCACTTT CASRLRNSPLHF
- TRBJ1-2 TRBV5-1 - TGCGCCAGCAGCTTGGATCCCTCTTCAGCTAACTATGGCTACACCTTC CASSLDPSSANYGYTF